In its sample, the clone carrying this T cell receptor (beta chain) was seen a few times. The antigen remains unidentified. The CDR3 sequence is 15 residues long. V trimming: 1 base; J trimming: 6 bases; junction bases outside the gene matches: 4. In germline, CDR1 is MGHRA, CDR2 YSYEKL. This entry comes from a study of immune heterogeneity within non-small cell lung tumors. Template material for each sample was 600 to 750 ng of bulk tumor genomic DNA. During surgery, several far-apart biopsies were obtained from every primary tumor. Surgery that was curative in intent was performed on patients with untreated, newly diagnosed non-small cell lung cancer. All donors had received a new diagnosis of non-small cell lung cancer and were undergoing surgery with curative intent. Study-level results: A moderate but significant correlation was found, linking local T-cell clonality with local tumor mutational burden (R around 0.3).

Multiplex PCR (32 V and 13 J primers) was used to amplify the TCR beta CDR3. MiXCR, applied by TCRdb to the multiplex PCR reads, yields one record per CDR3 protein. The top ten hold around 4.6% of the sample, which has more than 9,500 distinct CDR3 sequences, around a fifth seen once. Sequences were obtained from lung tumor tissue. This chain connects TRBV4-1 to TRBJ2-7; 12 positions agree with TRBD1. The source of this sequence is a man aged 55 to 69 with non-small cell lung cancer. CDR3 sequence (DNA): TGCGCCAGCAGCCAAGTGGGACAGGGGGCTGGCGAGCAGTACTTC. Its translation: CASSQVGQGAGEQYF.